This is a list of T cell receptor beta chains from one sample in a study of cytomegalovirus exposure and HLA in healthy donors. Data came from immunoSEQ multiplex PCR; TCRdb stores just in-frame clones and leaves some out. This sample has roughly 130,000 clones, with 80% found just once. Sequenced: PBMCs. The receptors were sampled from a male donor in good health and CMV-seronegative. CDR3s include the opening cysteine and the closing phenylalanine or tryptophan. Fields, in order: V gene, J gene, clone size, D gene, CDR3 length, CDR3 protein, CDR3 DNA. D genes are given only for firm matches. Size values are once, few and many counts, or a class for expanded clones, and some rows have none.

TRBV6-5	TRBJ2-7	once	NA	13	CASSSDQGSEQYF	TGTGCCAGCAGTTCCGACCAGGGTAGCGAGCAGTACTTC
TRBV15	TRBJ1-1	NA	NA	15	CATKERAQPNTEAFF	TGTGCCACCAAAGAGAGAGCACAGCCGAACACTGAAGCTTTCTTT
TRBV5-4	TRBJ1-4	NA	NA	17	CASRSGAPGGTNEKLFF	TGTGCCAGCAGGTCAGGGGCACCCGGCGGAACTAATGAAAAACTGTTTTTT
TRBV30	TRBJ1-5	NA	TRBD1	13	CAWSSQGLQPQHF	TGTGCCTGGAGCTCACAGGGGCTCCAGCCCCAGCATTTT
TRBV5-4	TRBJ2-3	NA	NA	15	CASSLGRQGTDTQYF	TGTGCCAGCAGCTTGGGTAGGCAGGGGACCGATACGCAGTATTTT
TRBV7-9	TRBJ2-3	NA	NA	15	CASSPSRTGTDTQYF	TGTGCCAGCAGCCCTTCGCGCACTGGCACAGATACGCAGTATTTT
TRBV6-1	TRBJ1-1	NA	NA	14	CASSGQTGNTEAFF	TGTGCCAGCAGCGGTCAGACAGGAAACACTGAAGCTTTCTTT
TRBV19	TRBJ1-4	NA	NA	14	CASSMVNWNEKLFF	TGTGCCAGTAGTATGGTTAACTGGAATGAAAAACTGTTTTTT
TRBV19	TRBJ1-1	NA	TRBD1	15	CASSIGAGGHTEAFF	TGTGCCAGTAGTATAGGGGCAGGGGGCCACACTGAAGCTTTCTTT
TRBV6-6	TRBJ2-1	NA	TRBD2	16	CASSPTSGRTYNEQFF	TGTGCCAGCAGCCCCACTAGCGGGAGGACGTACAATGAGCAGTTCTTC
TRBV28	TRBJ1-2	NA	TRBD1	16	CASSSVQGAGVYGYTF	TGTGCCAGCAGTTCCGTGCAGGGGGCTGGTGTCTATGGCTACACCTTC
TRBV7-8	TRBJ1-2	NA	TRBD1	14	CASSPRDTQGGYTF	TGTGCCAGCAGCCCCAGAGACACACAGGGGGGCTACACCTTC
TRBV7-9	TRBJ2-3	NA	TRBD2	15	CSSNSGLAGTDTQYF	TGTTCCAGCAACTCGGGACTAGCGGGGACAGATACGCAGTATTTT
TRBV18	TRBJ1-1	once	NA	12	CASSPPRREAFF	TGTGCCAGCTCACCACCGAGGAGGGAAGCTTTCTTT
TRBV13	TRBJ1-6	NA	NA	14	CASSFGVRDSPLHF	TGTGCCAGCAGCTTTGGGGTCAGGGATTCACCCCTCCACTTT
TRBV27	TRBJ2-1	NA	NA	15	CASSLGQGLYNEQFF	TGTGCCAGCAGTTTAGGGCAGGGACTCTACAATGAGCAGTTCTTC
TRBV7-2	TRBJ2-2	NA	TRBD2	17	CASSQKGLAGGTGELFF	TGTGCCAGCAGTCAAAAGGGACTAGCGGGAGGAACCGGGGAGCTGTTTTTT
TRBV15	TRBJ1-4	NA	TRBD1	15	CATSSYGQGSEKLFF	TGTGCCACCAGCAGTTACGGACAGGGGTCTGAAAAACTGTTTTTT
TRBV15	TRBJ2-7	NA	NA	15	CATSREQGSSYEQYF	TGTGCCACCAGCAGAGAACAGGGCAGCTCCTACGAGCAGTACTTC
TRBV7-3	TRBJ2-3	NA	TRBD2	16	CASSLSLGTSLGTQYF	TGTGCCAGCAGCTTAAGTTTGGGGACTAGTCTCGGTACGCAGTATTTT
TRBV19	TRBJ1-1	NA	NA	12	CASTFLNTEAFF	TGTGCCAGTACGTTCCTGAACACTGAAGCTTTCTTT
TRBV18	TRBJ1-1	NA	TRBD1	13	CASTGTANTEAFF	TGTGCCAGCACTGGGACAGCGAACACTGAAGCTTTCTTT
TRBV28	TRBJ2-3	once	NA	15	CASSASGLEEDTQYF	TGTGCCAGCAGCGCCTCAGGGTTAGAGGAGGATACGCAGTATTTT
TRBV4-2	TRBJ2-1	few	NA	16	CASSQDELISYNEQFF	TGTGCCAGCAGCCAAGATGAACTTATCTCCTACAATGAGCAGTTCTTC
TRBV6-4	TRBJ2-3	NA	TRBD1	15	CASSDSGGSTDTQYF	TGTGCCAGCAGTGACTCAGGGGGCAGCACAGATACGCAGTATTTT
TRBV29-1	TRBJ1-4	once	NA	13	CSVTTGPNEKLFF	TGCAGCGTCACGACAGGCCCTAATGAAAAACTGTTTTTT
TRBV19	TRBJ1-2	NA	NA	15	CASSQGSAGNYGYTF	TGTGCCAGTAGCCAAGGGTCGGCAGGGAACTATGGCTACACCTTC
TRBV5-4	TRBJ1-2	NA	TRBD1	15	CVSSTGTGANYGYTF	TGTGTCAGCAGCACGGGGACAGGAGCTAACTATGGCTACACCTTC
TRBV14	TRBJ2-6	NA	NA	16	CASSQEGRFGANVLTF	TGTGCCAGCAGCCAAGAGGGCAGGTTCGGGGCCAACGTCCTGACTTTC
TRBV7-6	TRBJ2-7	NA	NA	13	CASSLEQSYEQYF	TGTGCCAGCAGCTTAGAACAGAGCTACGAGCAGTACTTC
TRBV6-1	TRBJ2-7	NA	TRBD2	13	CASIGREKYEQYF	TGTGCCAGCATAGGGAGGGAAAAGTACGAGCAGTACTTC